The sequence of this T cell receptor (beta chain) was determined in a study of T cells in Graves' hyperthyroidism and ophthalmopathy. The study's findings and limits: Within blood appeared most thyroid clonotypes that had expanded above 0.001. Ophthalmopathy stood apart from stable hyperthyroidism in a 13 V-J model.

Patients showing uncontrolled infection, other autoimmune disease, pregnancy or lactation were ineligible. Based on clinical symptoms, serum thyroxine and TRAb, thyroid ultrasound and orbital computed tomography, diagnoses were reached. The investigators amplified TCR beta CDR3 regions from RNA transcripts. A set of HTBI primers served as the primers for a first-round RT-PCR of the TCR CDR3. TCRdb independently ran MiXCR on the multiplex PCR reads; one entry per CDR3 protein. This repertoire shows approximately 720,000 distinct CDR3 sequences, roughly a sixth found once; its top ten account for 16%. This CDR3 contains 15 residues. V lost 6 bases and J 4 bases, leaving 16 bases between the germline ends. Germline loops: CDR1 SGDLS, CDR2 YYNGEE. As for this clonotype: Antigen: not known.

Sequenced material: blood. This sequence originates from a woman aged 45 to 65 with Graves' hyperthyroidism that later progressed to Graves' ophthalmopathy. This chain links TRBV9 with TRBJ2-2; D is possibly TRBD2 (6 bases). The CDR3 nucleotides are TGTGCCAGCAATCTCATGGGGGGAACCACCGGGGAGCTGTTTTTT. Encoded protein: CASNLMGGTTGELFF.